The present T cell receptor beta chain was sequenced within a study of cytomegalovirus exposure and HLA in healthy donors (dated by TCRdb to the late 2010s). As for the study more broadly: In an earlier analysis of about 560 of the donors, about 260 Gb of sequence data and roughly 100 million unique TCR beta sequences from about 180 million T cells were reported. Approximately 310 gigabases of sequencing data and roughly 81 million unique TCR sequences made up an early release that covered several hundred HLA-typed donors. Among the roughly 370 genotyped donors, around 81% belonged to the genetic ancestry cluster associated with self-reported Caucasian donors. The study aimed to test whether cataloging public T cell receptors could reveal signatures of past pathogen exposure. The study used immunosequencing to profile the T cell repertoires of several hundred subjects and linked those repertoires to cytomegalovirus serostatus. Besides the first cohort of 500 to 700 subjects, a separate validation cohort made up of 95 to 150 different subjects was used. To predict cytomegalovirus infection status, the study brought together high-throughput TCR immunosequencing, statistical association of individual TCRs with disease status, and machine learning. A later analysis re-examined previously published TCR beta repertoires from 600 to 700 donors and added high-resolution HLA genotyping to investigate patterns of TCR occurrence. In the later analysis, no new phenotypic data were used to find candidate immune exposures; instead, reliance was placed on TCR beta sequences and their occurrence across donors. In an earlier analysis of 587 of the donors, high-throughput TCR beta sequencing was used to judge whether each TCR beta V gene segment behaved as functional or pseudogenic. Donor age, sex, ethnicity and CMV serostatus were compiled together with the repertoire data. A later genetic analysis used genome-wide SNP genotypes for about 65% of the roughly 670 donors, treating that subset as a discovery cohort. Every discovery cohort repertoire had been produced on one sequencing platform. Class I and class II HLA loci were covered by the typing at four-digit resolution. Typing coverage varied by locus: roughly 620-630 donors for A, B, C, DRB1 and DQB1; some 520 for DQA1; around 610 for DPA1; about 450 for DPB1. Because of strong linkage in the cohort, roughly 5 DR-DQ haplotypes were treated as single units for association and clustering. On average, 235,054 unique TCR beta nucleotide sequences were sequenced per donor among a few hundred genotyped donors of the cohort, with 15% to 20% of those sequences being non-productive. Overall study results and their limits: In an earlier analysis of approximately 590 of the donors, most TCR beta V segments appeared in productive rearrangements about 87% or about 30% of the time, broadly matching IMGT annotations. In the study, 150 to 200 TCR beta chains were listed as associated with cytomegalovirus. Because counts were too low, seventeen rarely observed V segments, including chromosome 9 orphons, were excluded from the earlier analysis of 500 to 700 of the donors. When HLA alleles, especially DR and DQ, strongly co-occurred, TCR associations were difficult to assign to individual alleles. The cohort was sequenced for TCR beta chains only, and without alpha or paired-chain data the features that could be detected were limited. HLA typing was unavailable for some donors at each locus, so association tests used only the typed subset. According to a later analysis, parvovirus B19, influenza, CMV and Epstein-Barr virus appeared linked to several top co-occurrence clusters. A later analysis found that HLA-associated TCR beta chains were more clonally expanded and had lower generation probabilities than equally common non-associated chains. An association between a missense DCLRE1C variant and V-gene and J-gene trimming of TCR beta chains was found in a later genetic analysis and replicated in an independent cohort. Compared with the 666-donor mean, donors in an Asian-associated ancestry cluster had fewer N-insertions in productive TCRs, according to a later genetic analysis. A further reported finding was that TCR beta sequences accurately predicted the HLA-A and HLA-B alleles for most subjects in the first cohort. Roughly uniform sequencing depth across donors was assumed in presence/absence analyses, although this assumption may not hold. A few of the identified cytomegalovirus-associated TCR beta chains were confirmed in vitro to be specific for cytomegalovirus antigens. Across donors, most TCR sequences were observed very rarely, whereas some public TCRs were present in many individuals. It was suggested by the authors that the approach could potentially be generalized to other disease states and immunological phenotypes. Some IMGT-functional V segments, including TRBV6-2 and TRBV6-3, could not be told apart with the 87-base-pair reads, so those segments were excluded. The sequencing pipeline was judged likely to have produced a cluster of highly shared sequence variants as a technical artifact. Correlated functional status among segregating V segments might be attributable to linkage disequilibrium, but an unknown experimental factor could not be ruled out. Specific HLA alleles were associated with over 15,000 TCR beta sequences at a false discovery rate of 0.05 in a later analysis. The only immune exposure information available for the cohort was CMV serostatus. In a later analysis, most CMV-associated TCR beta chains were found to appear HLA-restricted, with HLA associations seemingly driven largely by CMV exposure. According to a later analysis, TCR association rates differed among HLA loci, with DRB1 alleles showing the most associated TCRs and HLA-C alleles showing the fewest. The classifier was reported to diagnose cytomegalovirus status with high specificity and sensitivity in both the original cohort and the validation cohort.

With regard to this clone: It lacks a known antigen. The record has no base qualities; no much larger clone is one base away.

The cohort comprised hundreds of healthy bone marrow donors. At the time of sampling, all cohort members were nominally healthy, though unrecorded immune exposures were likely present. The donor tested CMV seronegative, placing the donor among the 350 to 400 seronegative members of the cohort. Each donor provided a peripheral blood sample, and peripheral blood mononuclear cells were used for TCR beta sequencing. The Qiagen DNeasy Blood Extraction Kit was used to extract genomic DNA from the blood cell samples. Trimming removed 2 bases from V and 9 bases from J, leaving 14 bases between the germline ends. Looking up the germline V gene yields CDR1 LGHNA and CDR2 YSLEER. Its CDR3 holds 14 amino acids, cysteine through phenylalanine. Only the CDR3 DNA stays, 42 bases, in frame from base 1. The library was generated by the immunoSEQ multiplex PCR assay. A mixture of 60 forward primers for TCR Vbeta segments and 13 reverse primers for TCR Jbeta segments was used in the multiplex PCR. The CDR3 region of rearranged TCR beta genes was amplified from genomic DNA by a multiplex PCR assay. Amplified TCR beta libraries were sequenced as 87-base-pair reads on the Illumina HiSeq System. On the study's bioinformatics: A later analysis tallied 75 million to 95 million unique TCR beta chains across the 600 to 700 repertoires, and about 10 million of those chains were shared by two or more donors. A nearest-neighbor algorithm error-corrected the raw reads and collapsed the reads into unique sequences, merging closely related sequences to remove PCR and sequencing errors. To assign V, D and J gene segments, CDR3 sequences were aligned to IMGT reference sequences. For a sequence to be retained, at least a six-nucleotide match to both a V gene segment and a J gene segment was required. A rearrangement was called productive if the CDR3 had no stop codons and remained in frame with V and J, and every other rearrangement was called non-productive. CDR3 was defined by IMGT convention, running from the second conserved V-encoded cysteine to the conserved J-encoded phenylalanine. Sequences without an unambiguous match to a single V gene segment were excluded from the earlier analysis of a few hundred of the donors. In an earlier analysis of a few hundred of the donors, V segments were called functional above 56.7% productive rearrangements and were called segregating when the between-donor standard deviation exceeded 5%. A statistical classification framework was built for diagnosing cytomegalovirus status from the catalog of TCR beta chain sequences. In a later analysis, V and J genes were assigned by comparing TCR nucleotide sequences against IMGT/GENE-DB human TR gene sequences. The TCRdist pipeline was used in a later analysis to assign CDR3 sequences and most-parsimonious VDJ recombination scenarios. In a later analysis, each TCR beta chain was defined by its CDR3 amino acid sequence together with its V-gene family, and reads lacking a unique V-gene family were excluded. In a later analysis, approximately 590 highly shared, low-generation-probability nucleotide sequences were removed to address suspected cross-contamination and a sequencing artifact. In a later analysis, a clonal expansion index was calculated for each public chain from normalized within-repertoire ranks of inferred template counts. In a later analysis, generation probabilities were computed using a VDJ recombination model fitted to out-of-frame rearrangements, and the results were checked against IGoR. Hypergeometric tests were used in a later analysis to score TCR-TCR, TCR-HLA and TCR-CMV co-occurrence, with a repertoire-size bias correction applied to the TCR pairs. In a later analysis, false discovery rates were estimated by permuting HLA or CMV assignments 20 times. In a later analysis, co-occurring TCRs were grouped with DBSCAN, and TCRdist sequence similarity was added when clustering was performed within HLA-allele-positive subsets. Co-occurrence clustering excluded repertoires with fewer than 30,000 or more than 120,000 public chains, plus five with anomalous nucleotide sharing. Not all clones reach the TCRdb copy of this immuneACCESS table, which keeps in-frame sequences only. Checked studies attribute under half of the gap to unresolved V genes and leave the rest unexplained. V and J calls and clone size follow that table, whereas D and trimming were derived from the DNA. This sample lists around 130,000 clones; roughly 70% were detected once. The ten top clones hold roughly 3.1% of the sample.

This TCR was sampled from a man in his thirties or forties in good health and CMV-seronegative. The material sequenced was PBMCs. The chain is assembled from TRBV4-3 and TRBJ2-1; confidence is insufficient to name the D gene. The nucleotide sequence reads TGCGCCAGCAGCCAAAACCCGGAGCCCGGTGAGCAGTTCTTC. Its protein is CASSQNPEPGEQFF.